The 19 T cell receptor beta chains listed next were all sequenced from one sample in a study of patients and donors after allogeneic stem cell transplantation (dated by TCRdb to about 2020). The receptor library was made with RT-PCR. This sample was sequenced with a NextSeq 550. TCRdb reprocessing: public reads trimmed at Q25 with fastp, clones called with MiXCR, in-frame beta chains kept. Each record represents a unique CDR3 protein, reported with the most common genes and DNA among its rows. The sample table lists about 200,000 distinct CDR3 sequences, roughly 38% of them with a count of one. Roughly 11% of the sample belongs to the ten largest clones. The source material was blood, either unsorted or a sorted T cell fraction (not recorded which). These receptors were obtained from a human donor who was either an allogeneic HSCT recipient or a stem cell or donor lymphocyte infusion donor (not recorded which). It is not recorded whose cells these are; they may come from a transplant donor.

This clonotype was seen a handful of times. The chain employs TRBV7-6 and TRBJ1-3; weak D call: TRBD1 (5 bases). This CDR3 has 14 amino acids. Germline V lookup: CDR1 SGHVS, CDR2 FNYEAQ. V dropped 5 bases and J dropped 8 bases, with 16 bases sitting between them. CDR3 sequence reads: CASSPGTAGDTIYF. CDR3 DNA sequence: TGTGCCAGCAGCCCCGGGACCGCGGGGGACACCATATATTTT. Combining the CDR3 with reference TRBV7-6 and TRBJ1-3 gives the whole variable domain GAGVSQSPRYKVTKRGQDVALRCDPISGHVSLYWYRQALGQGPEFLTYFNYEAQQDKSGLPNDRFSAERPEGSISTLTIQRTEQRDSAMYRCASSPGTAGDTIYFGEGSWLTVV.

The CDR3 nucleotides are TGCGCCAGCAGCTTGGACGGAGGGGCCCATGGCTACACCTTC. Translation gives CASSLDGGAHGYTF. The chain employs TRBV5-1 and TRBJ1-2, with a weak D call TRBD1 (5 bases). The CDR3 totals 14 residues. Per germline, CDR1 SGHRS and CDR2 YFSETQ. Trimming removed 0 bases from V and 6 bases from J, with 12 bases in between.

The V and J genes are TRBV29-1 and TRBJ2-7; D remains unclear. This CDR3 is built from 11 residues. Germline V CDR1 and CDR2: SQVTM, ANQGSEA. With 6 bases removed from V and 0 bases from J, the gap between germline ends came to 6 bases. The CDR3 DNA reads as TGCAGCGTAGAAAGCTCCTACGAGCAGTACTTC. It yields the protein CSVESSYEQYF.

There are a few counts of this clonotype. The chain employs TRBV9 and TRBJ1-1; D remains ambiguous. CDR1 and CDR2 (germline): SGDLS, YYNGEE. V was cut by 4 bases and J by 0 bases, with 7 bases left in between. The CDR3 spans 13 residues. Here the CDR3 reads CASSSTLNTEAFF. The CDR3 region has the DNA TGTGCCAGCAGCTCGACACTGAACACTGAAGCTTTCTTT. Drawing the rest from reference TRBV9 and TRBJ1-1, the complete variable domain is DSGVTQTPKHLITATGQRVTLRCSPRSGDLSVYWYQQSLDQGLQFLIQYYNGEERAKGNILERFSAQQFPDLHSELNLSSLELGDSALYFCASSSTLNTEAFFGQGTRLTVV.

The chain has TRBV5-1 and TRBJ1-2; D unclear. The CDR3 is 13 residues long. Between the trimmed V and J ends, which lost 5 bases and 3 bases, there was a span of 11 bases. Germline V gene lookup returns CDR1 SGHRS and CDR2 YFSETQ. This CDR3 is CASSPDIDYGYTF. CDR3 DNA sequence: TGCGCCAGCAGTCCCGACATCGACTATGGCTACACCTTC.

As for this clonotype: This may stem from a read error, because a much larger clone lies one nucleotide away. Since no conserved phenylalanine or tryptophan closes the CDR3, a read error is the likely cause. The chain's CDR3 is CASSLGAGGNTEAFL. CDR3 coding DNA: TGTGCCAGCAGCTTGGGGGCCGGGGGGAACACTGAAGCTTTCTTG. V and J are TRBV5-4 and TRBJ1-1; a possible D gene is TRBD1 (5 bases). The germline gives CDR1 SGHNT, CDR2 YYREEE (reference sequence). V lost 0 bases and J lost 1, with 10 bases in between. The CDR3 sequence is 15 residues long.

The J gene is TRBJ1-4, the V gene TRBV25-1; unclear D gene. The germline CDR1 and CDR2 sequences are MGHDK and SYGVNS. Trimming shortened V by 5 bases and J by 0 bases, and 10 bases separated the two germline ends. This CDR3 contains 15 residues. The CDR3 region has the DNA TGTGCCAGCAGTTGGAAGGCAGCAACTAATGAAAAACTGTTTTTT. Protein: CASSWKAATNEKLFF.

The rearrangement joins TRBV4-1 to TRBJ2-1; the match to TRBD2 covers 16 bases. The trim removed 2 bases at V and 1 base at J, leaving 8 bases unmatched. This CDR3 contains 20 residues. The germline V gene has CDR1 MGHRA and CDR2 YSYEKL. Here the CDR3 reads CASSQPPGLAGGPSYNEQFF. The CDR3 DNA reads as TGCGCCAGCAGCCAACCTCCGGGACTAGCGGGGGGGCCTTCCTACAATGAGCAGTTCTTC.

The chain joins TRBV3-1 to TRBJ1-1; D unclear. V lost 4 bases and J 7 bases, leaving 10 bases between the germline ends. CDR1 LGHDT and CDR2 YNNKEL come from the germline V gene (reference sequence). The CDR3 covers 12 residues. The CDR3 is CASSLTGGEAFF. CDR3 bases: TGTGCCAGCAGCCTTACTGGAGGTGAAGCTTTCTTT. Looking up the rest from reference TRBV3-1 and TRBJ1-1 gives the full variable domain: DTAVSQTPKYLVTQMGNDKSIKCEQNLGHDTMYWYKQDSKKFLKIMFSYNNKELIINETVPNRFSPKSPDKAHLNLHINSLELGDSAVYFCASSLTGGEAFFGQGTRLTVV.

The chain combines TRBV27 with TRBJ1-2, with D possibly TRBD1 on 6 matching bases. The V end lost 5 bases, the J end lost 7 bases, and 20 bases lay between the germline ends. In germline, CDR1 is MNHEY, CDR2 SMNVEV (reference sequence). This CDR3 region has 15 residues. CDR3 coding DNA: TGTGCCAGCAGTGAAGGGGGACGGCTAAGGGTTGGCTACACCTTC. Translation gives CASSEGGRLRVGYTF.

Of note for this clonotype: This may be a read error, as it is one base from a much larger clone. The chain uses TRBV6-6 and TRBJ1-3; D unclear. This CDR3 has 12 residues. V dropped 8 bases and J dropped 0 bases, with 5 bases sitting between them. Germline V CDR1 and CDR2: MNHNY, SVGAGI (reference sequence). CDR3 protein: CASRGSGNTIYF. The CDR3 nucleotides are TGTGCCAGCCGGGGCTCTGGAAACACCATATATTTT.

This chain uses TRBV5-1 with TRBJ1-1; 9 bases fit TRBD1. Looked up from germline, CDR1 is SGHRS and CDR2 is YFSETQ. Germline trimming cut 7 bases from V and 3 bases from J; bases unmatched to any gene: 4. CDR3 length: 13 residues. CDR3 coding DNA: TGCGCCAGCGGGACAGGGTACTACACTGAAGCTTTCTTT. Its translation: CASGTGYYTEAFF.

The chain employs TRBV3-1 and TRBJ1-3, with D possibly matching TRBD1 (5 bases). The V and J ends lost 8 bases and 4 bases respectively, with 12 bases between them. The CDR3 length is 13 residues. Germline V CDR1 and CDR2: LGHDT, YNNKEL (reference sequence). The CDR3 DNA reads TGTGCCAGCGGGCCTAGGGGAGGAAACACCATATATTTT. Amino acids: CASGPRGGNTIYF.

The CDR3 nucleotides are TGTGCCACCAGCAGAGGACTAGCGGGGGGTACGCAGTATTTT. It specifies CATSRGLAGGTQYF. This chain joins TRBV15 and TRBJ2-3; 13 nucleotides agree with TRBD2. The CDR3 totals 14 residues. Germline CDR1 is LNHNV and CDR2 is YYDKDF (reference sequence). V dropped 1 base and J dropped 8; count of bases not matched to a gene: 0. The full variable domain, with the rest looked up from reference TRBV15 and TRBJ2-3, is DAMVIQNPRYQVTQFGKPVTLSCSQTLNHNVMYWYQQKSSQAPKLLFHYYDKDFNNEADTPDNFQSRRPNTSFCFLDIRSPGLGDTAMYLCATSRGLAGGTQYFGPGTRLTVL.

This clonotype was counted a few times. The chain uses TRBV25-1 and TRBJ1-5; 8 bases are shared with TRBD1. Losses at the gene ends were 0 bases for V and 4 bases for J; bases not matched to a gene: 8. Per germline, CDR1 MGHDK and CDR2 SYGVNS. There are 17 residues in the CDR3. The CDR3 DNA is TGTGCCAGCAGTGAATATGAGGGCGGACAGGGTAATCAGCCCCAGCATTTT. Its translation is CASSEYEGGQGNQPQHF.

CDR3 sequence reads: CASSTPAGYSPLHF. DNA of the CDR3: TGTGCCAGCAGTACCCCAGCGGGTTACTCACCCCTCCACTTT. The chain links TRBV28 to TRBJ1-6, with D uncertain. Germline CDR1 reads MDHEN; CDR2 reads SYDVKM. The CDR3 extends over 14 amino acids. Trimming shortened V by 5 bases and J by 10 bases, and 15 bases separated the two germline ends.

The chain recombines TRBV5-5 with TRBJ1-3; D is unresolved. With 3 bases removed from V and 0 bases from J, the gap between germline ends came to 16 bases. The CDR3 runs to 17 residues. Germline V gene data show CDR1 as SGHKS and CDR2 as YYEKEE (reference sequence). CDR3 in amino acids: CASSSVGYRGSGNTIYF. The DNA of the CDR3 is TGTGCCAGCAGCTCAGTCGGTTATAGAGGCTCTGGAAACACCATATATTTT. The whole variable domain, filled in from reference TRBV5-5 and TRBJ1-3, reads DAGVTQSPTHLIKTRGQQVTLRCSPISGHKSVSWYQQVLGQGPQFIFQYYEKEERGRGNFPDRFSARQFPNYSSELNVNALLLGDSALYLCASSSVGYRGSGNTIYFGEGSWLTVV.

This clonotype was seen just once. The genes are TRBV6-5 and TRBJ2-7; D could derive from TRBD1 or TRBD2 (5 bases each). CDR3 length: 12 amino acids. CDR1 and CDR2 (germline): MNHEY, SVGAGI. Trimming took off 6 bases at V and 8 bases at J, with 14 bases between the two ends. The CDR3 nucleotides are TGTGCCAGCAGCCTCGGGGCAGGGAAGCAGTACTTC. Its protein is CASSLGAGKQYF.

CDR3 protein: CASSQDRTVNYGYTF. In DNA form, the CDR3 reads TGTGCCAGCAGCCAAGATAGGACAGTTAACTATGGCTACACCTTC. This chain connects TRBV4-2 to TRBJ1-2; tentative D call: TRBD1 (6 bases). This CDR3 region has 15 residues. Germline V gene lookup returns CDR1 LGHNA and CDR2 YNFKEQ. The V and J ends lost 0 bases and 1 base respectively, with 9 bases between them.